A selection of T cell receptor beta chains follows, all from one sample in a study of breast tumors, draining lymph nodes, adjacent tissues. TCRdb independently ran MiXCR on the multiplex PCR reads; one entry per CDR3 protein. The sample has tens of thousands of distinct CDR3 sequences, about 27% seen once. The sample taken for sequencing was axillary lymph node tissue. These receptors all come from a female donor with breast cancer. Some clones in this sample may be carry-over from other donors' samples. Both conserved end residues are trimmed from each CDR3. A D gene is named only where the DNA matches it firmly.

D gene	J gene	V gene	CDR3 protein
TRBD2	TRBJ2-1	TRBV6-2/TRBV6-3	ASSPGLAGLYNEQF
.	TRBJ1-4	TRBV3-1	ASSQFPRVGEKLF
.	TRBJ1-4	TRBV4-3	ASSQAGPAKLF
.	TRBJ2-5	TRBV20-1	SARPLSGGNQETQY
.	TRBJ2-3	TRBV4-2	ASSQRGVSTDTQY
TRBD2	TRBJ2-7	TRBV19	ASRTASGPSYEQY
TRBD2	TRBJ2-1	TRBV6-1	ASRTGTSGRNEQF
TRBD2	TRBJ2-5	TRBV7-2	ASSFRVGLAGEETQY
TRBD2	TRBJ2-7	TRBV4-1	ASSQVTLAGAREQY
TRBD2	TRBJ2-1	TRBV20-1	SAEREVSYNEQF
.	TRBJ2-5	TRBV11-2	ASSLDSLWETQY
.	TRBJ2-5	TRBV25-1	ASSKDAHSETQY
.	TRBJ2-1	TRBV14	ASSQDHVVVAPRRSYNEQF
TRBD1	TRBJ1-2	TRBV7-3	ASSPGQTESGYT
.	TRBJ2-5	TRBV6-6	ASSKTDQETQY
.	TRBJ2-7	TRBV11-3	ASSLAQGTYEQY
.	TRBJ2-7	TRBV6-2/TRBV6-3	ARNGTLGNEQY
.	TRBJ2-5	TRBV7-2	AAGGLGHQETQY
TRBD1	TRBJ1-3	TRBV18	ASSRDSSGNTIY
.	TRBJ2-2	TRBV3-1	ASFPQPGELF
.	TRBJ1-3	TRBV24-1	ATSDSINTIY
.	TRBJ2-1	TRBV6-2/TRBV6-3	ASSYSSWSYNEQF
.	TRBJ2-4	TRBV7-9	ASSLVGLAKNIQY
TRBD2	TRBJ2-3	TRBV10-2	ASSESFGTSGADTQY
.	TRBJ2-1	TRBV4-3	ASSQDVTGEYNEQS
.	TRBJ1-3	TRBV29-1	SVEDPLPGTGNTIY
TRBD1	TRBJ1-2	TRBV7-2	ASSLGTGMYGYT
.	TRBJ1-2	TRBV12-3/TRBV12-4	ASSPDGLYGYT
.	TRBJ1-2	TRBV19	ASSKTRGTNYGYT
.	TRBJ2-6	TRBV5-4	ASSPPGAGVSGANVLT
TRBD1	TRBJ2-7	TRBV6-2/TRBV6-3	ASREGLTGADNYEQY
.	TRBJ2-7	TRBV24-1	ATCDGGLATYEQY
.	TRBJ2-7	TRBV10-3	AISDAYEQY
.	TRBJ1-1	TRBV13	ASSLTETEAF
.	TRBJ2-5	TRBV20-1	SAYLGETQY
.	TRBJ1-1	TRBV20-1	SARRQEDAF
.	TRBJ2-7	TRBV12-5	ASGLVRGLGPWEQY
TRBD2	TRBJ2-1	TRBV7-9	ASSLGLAGGPEQF
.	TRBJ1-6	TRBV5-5	ASSSRPSSYNSPLH
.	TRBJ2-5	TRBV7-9	ASSLAGETQY